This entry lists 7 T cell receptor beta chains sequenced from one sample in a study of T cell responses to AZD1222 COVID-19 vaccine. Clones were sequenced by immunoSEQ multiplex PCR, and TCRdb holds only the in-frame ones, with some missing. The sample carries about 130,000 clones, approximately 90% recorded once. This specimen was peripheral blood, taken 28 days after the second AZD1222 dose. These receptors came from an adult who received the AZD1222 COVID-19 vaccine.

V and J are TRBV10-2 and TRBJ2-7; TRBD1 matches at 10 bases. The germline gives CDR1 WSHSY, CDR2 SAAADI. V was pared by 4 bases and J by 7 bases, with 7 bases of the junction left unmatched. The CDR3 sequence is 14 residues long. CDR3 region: CASSGRQGAGEQYF. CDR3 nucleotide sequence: TGCGCCAGCAGTGGACGACAGGGGGCTGGAGAGCAGTACTTC.

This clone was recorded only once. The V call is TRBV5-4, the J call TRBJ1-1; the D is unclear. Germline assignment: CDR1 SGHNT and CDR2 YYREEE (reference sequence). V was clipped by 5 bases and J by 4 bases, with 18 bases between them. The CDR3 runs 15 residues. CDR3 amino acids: CASSQQSGGPTEAFF. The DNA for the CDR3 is TGTGCCAGCAGTCAACAGTCGGGAGGGCCCACTGAAGCTTTCTTT. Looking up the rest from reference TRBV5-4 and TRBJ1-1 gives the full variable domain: ETGVTQSPTHLIKTRGQQVTLRCSSQSGHNTVSWYQQALGQGPQFIFQYYREEENGRGNFPPRFSGLQFPNYSSELNVNALELDDSALYLCASSQQSGGPTEAFFGQGTRLTVV.

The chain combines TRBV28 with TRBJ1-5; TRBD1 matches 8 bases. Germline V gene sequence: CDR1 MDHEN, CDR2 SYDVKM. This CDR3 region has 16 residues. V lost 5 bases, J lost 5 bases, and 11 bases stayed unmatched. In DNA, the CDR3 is TGTGCCAGCAGTATGAAGGGACAGGAAAGATATCAGCCCCAGCATTTT. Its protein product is CASSMKGQERYQPQHF.

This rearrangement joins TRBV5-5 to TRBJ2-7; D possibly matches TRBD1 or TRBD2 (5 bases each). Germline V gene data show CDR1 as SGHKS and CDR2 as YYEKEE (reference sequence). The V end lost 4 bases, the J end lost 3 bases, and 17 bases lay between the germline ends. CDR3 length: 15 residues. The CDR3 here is CASSGRDLPGYEQYF. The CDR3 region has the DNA TGTGCCAGCAGCGGCCGGGACCTTCCGGGCTACGAGCAGTACTTC.

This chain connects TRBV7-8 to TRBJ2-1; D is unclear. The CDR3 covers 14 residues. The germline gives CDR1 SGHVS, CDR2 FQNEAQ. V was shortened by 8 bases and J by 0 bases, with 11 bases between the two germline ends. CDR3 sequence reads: CASSIEDSYNEQFF. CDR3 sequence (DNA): TGTGCCAGCTCCATAGAAGACTCCTACAATGAGCAGTTCTTC. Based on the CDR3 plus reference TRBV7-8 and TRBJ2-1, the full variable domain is GAGVSQSPRYKVAKRGQDVALRCDPISGHVSLFWYQQALGQGPEFLTYFQNEAQLDKSGLPSDRFFAERPEGSVSTLKIQRTQQEDSAVYLCASSIEDSYNEQFFGPGTRLTVL.

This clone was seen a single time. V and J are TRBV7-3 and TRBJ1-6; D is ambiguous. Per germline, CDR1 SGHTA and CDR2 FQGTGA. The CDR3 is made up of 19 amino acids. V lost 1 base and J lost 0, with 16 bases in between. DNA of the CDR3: TGTGCCAGCAGCTTAAGGCCCCTTGGGTCGAGCTCCTATAATTCACCCCTCCACTTT. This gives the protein CASSLRPLGSSSYNSPLHF.

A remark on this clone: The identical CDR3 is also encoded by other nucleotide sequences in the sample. Here the CDR3 DNA reads TGTGCCAGCAGCTTAGGCGGGGATCAGCCCCAGCATTTT. Amino acids: CASSLGGDQPQHF. The J gene is TRBJ1-5, the V gene TRBV7-2, with D uncertain. CDR3 size: 13 residues. V was clipped by 1 base and J by 5 bases, with 6 bases between them. CDR1 and CDR2 from the germline V gene are SGHTA and FQGNSA.